One sample yielded the 4 T cell receptor beta chains listed below, sequenced in a study of shared clonotypes between healthy human individuals. Naive CD8 isolation took CD45RO-negative cells positively selected for CCR7 and excluded terminally differentiated effector memory CD45RA+ cells. Only in-frame clones appear in the TCRdb table, and some are missing; sequencing was by immunoSEQ multiplex PCR. The sample contains about 1,800,000 clones, less than 95% of which appear only once. The sequenced sample was naive CD8+ T cells sorted from blood. The receptors derive from a man between 18 and 29 years old in good health.

The count of this clone is one. The chain joins TRBV19 to TRBJ1-5, with D unclear. Looked up from germline, CDR1 is LNHDA and CDR2 is SQIVND (reference sequence). The CDR3 spans 13 residues. Trimming pared 10 bases from V and 6 bases from J, leaving 16 bases between. For the CDR3, the DNA is TGTGCCACCGGTGGTGGGTCTGTTCAGCCCCAGCATTTT. This sequence encodes CATGGGSVQPQHF. Full variable domain (outside the CDR3, taken from reference TRBV19 and TRBJ1-5): DGGITQSPKYLFRKEGQNVTLSCEQNLNHDAMYWYRQDPGQGLRLIYYSQIVNDFQKGDIAEGYSVSREKKESFPLTVTSAQKNPTAFYLCATGGGSVQPQHFGDGTRLSIL.

This clone was counted a single time. The rearrangement uses TRBV4-1 and TRBJ1-4, with TRBD1 as a possible D gene (6 bases). Germline V gene lookup returns CDR1 MGHRA and CDR2 YSYEKL. V dropped 0 bases and J dropped 13 bases, with 21 bases sitting between them. The CDR3 runs 16 residues. In nucleotides, the CDR3 is TGCGCCAGCAGCCAAGATCTTCTGAGGGGGGTAGAGGGACTGTTTTTT. Translating it yields CASSQDLLRGVEGLFF.

This chain links TRBV27 with TRBJ2-3; unclear D gene. This CDR3 is 14 amino acids long. V gave up 0 bases and J gave up 4 bases, with 8 bases separating them. Looked up from germline, CDR1 is MNHEY and CDR2 is SMNVEV (reference sequence). Here the CDR3 DNA reads TGTGCCAGCAGTTTATCGGGGTTGTCAGATACGCAGTATTTT. Its translation is CASSLSGLSDTQYF.

This clone was seen a single time. The chain links TRBV4-1 to TRBJ1-5; TRBD1 is a possible D gene (5 bases). The CDR3 covers 14 residues. The germline CDR1 and CDR2 sequences are MGHRA and YSYEKL. Trimming pared 5 bases from V and 7 bases from J, leaving 15 bases between. Written as DNA, the CDR3 is TGCGCCAGCAGCGAACCGGGGGTTTTACAGCCCCAGCATTTT. Translating it yields CASSEPGVLQPQHF.